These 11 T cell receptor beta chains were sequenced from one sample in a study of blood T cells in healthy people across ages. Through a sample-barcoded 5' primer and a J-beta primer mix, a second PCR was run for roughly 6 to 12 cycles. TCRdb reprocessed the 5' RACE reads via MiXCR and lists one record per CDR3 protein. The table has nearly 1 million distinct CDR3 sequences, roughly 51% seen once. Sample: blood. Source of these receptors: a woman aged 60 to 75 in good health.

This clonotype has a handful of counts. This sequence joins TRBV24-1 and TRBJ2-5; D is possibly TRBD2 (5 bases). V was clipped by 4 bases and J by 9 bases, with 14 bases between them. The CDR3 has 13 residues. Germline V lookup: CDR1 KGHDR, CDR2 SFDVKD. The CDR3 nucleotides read TGTGCCACCAGTGACACGGTGGGGAGACCCCAGTACTTC. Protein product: CATSDTVGRPQYF.

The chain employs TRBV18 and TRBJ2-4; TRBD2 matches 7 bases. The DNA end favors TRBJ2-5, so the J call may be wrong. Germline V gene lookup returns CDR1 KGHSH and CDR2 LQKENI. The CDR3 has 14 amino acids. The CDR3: CASSPLGRAETQYF. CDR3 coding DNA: TGTGCCAGCTCACCACTGGGGAGGGCGGAGACCCAGTACTTC.

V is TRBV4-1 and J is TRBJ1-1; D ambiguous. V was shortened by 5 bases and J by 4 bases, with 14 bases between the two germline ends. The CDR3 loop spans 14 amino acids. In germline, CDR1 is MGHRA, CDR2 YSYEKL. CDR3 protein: CASSSRGRGTEAFF. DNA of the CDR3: TGCGCCAGCAGCTCTCGAGGCCGTGGCACTGAAGCTTTCTTT.

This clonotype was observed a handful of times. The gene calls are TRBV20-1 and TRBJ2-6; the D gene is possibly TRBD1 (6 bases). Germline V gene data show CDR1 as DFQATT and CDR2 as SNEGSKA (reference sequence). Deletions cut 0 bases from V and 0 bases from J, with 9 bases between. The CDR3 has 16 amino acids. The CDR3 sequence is CSAREGASSGANVLTF. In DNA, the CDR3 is TGCAGTGCTAGAGAGGGGGCCAGCTCTGGGGCCAACGTCCTGACTTTC.

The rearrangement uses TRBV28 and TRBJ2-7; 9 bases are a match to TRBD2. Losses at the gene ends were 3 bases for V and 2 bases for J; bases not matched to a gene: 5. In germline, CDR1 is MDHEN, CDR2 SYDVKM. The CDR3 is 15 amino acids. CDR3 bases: TGTGCCAGCAGTTTTGCGCTAGCGGGAACCTACGAGCAGTACTTC. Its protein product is CASSFALAGTYEQYF.

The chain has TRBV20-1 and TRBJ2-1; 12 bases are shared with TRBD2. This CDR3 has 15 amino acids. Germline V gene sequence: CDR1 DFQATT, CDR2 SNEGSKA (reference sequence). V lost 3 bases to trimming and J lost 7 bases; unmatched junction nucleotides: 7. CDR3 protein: CSARNPSGRGNEQFF. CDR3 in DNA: TGCAGTGCTAGGAATCCTAGCGGGAGGGGGAATGAGCAGTTCTTC.

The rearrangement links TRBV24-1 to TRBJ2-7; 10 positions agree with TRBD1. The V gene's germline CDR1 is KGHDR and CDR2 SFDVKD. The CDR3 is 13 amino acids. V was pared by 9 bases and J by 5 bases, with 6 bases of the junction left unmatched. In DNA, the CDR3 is TGTGCCACCGGGGACAGGGGCTTCCACGAGCAGTACTTC. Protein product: CATGDRGFHEQYF.

CDR3 coding DNA: TGTGCCAGCAGCTTAAGCCTCCTGGGTGGGGGGGGTACAGATACGCAGTATTTT. Translating it yields CASSLSLLGGGGTDTQYF. This chain connects TRBV6-1 to TRBJ2-3, with 7 bases that match TRBD2. The CDR3 runs 18 residues. The junction had 18 bases not matched to a gene; V was cut back by 6 bases and J by 3 bases. Looked up from germline, CDR1 is MNHNS and CDR2 is SASEGT.

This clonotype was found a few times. The CDR3 region has the DNA TGTGCCAGCAGCCAAGAAACTACCCTAGCGGGAGGGTTGGACAATGAGCAGTTCTTC. Protein: CASSQETTLAGGLDNEQFF. J is TRBJ2-1 and V is TRBV14; 12 nucleotides align to TRBD2. This CDR3 is built from 19 residues. J lost 5 bases, V lost 0 bases, and 11 bases had no gene match. Germline V CDR1 and CDR2: SGHDN, FVKESK.

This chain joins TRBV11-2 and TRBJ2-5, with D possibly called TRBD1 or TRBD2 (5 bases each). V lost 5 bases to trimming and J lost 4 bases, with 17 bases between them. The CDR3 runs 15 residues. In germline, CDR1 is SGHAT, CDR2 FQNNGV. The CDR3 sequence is CASSIGTPSAETQYF. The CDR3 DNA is TGTGCCAGCAGCATCGGGACCCCAAGCGCAGAGACCCAGTACTTC.

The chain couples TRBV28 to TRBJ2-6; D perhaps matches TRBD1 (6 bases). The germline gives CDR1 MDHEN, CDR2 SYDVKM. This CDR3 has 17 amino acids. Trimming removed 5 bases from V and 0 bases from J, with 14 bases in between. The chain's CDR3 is CASSIRQVDSGANVLTF. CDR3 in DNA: TGTGCCAGCAGTATCAGACAGGTAGACTCTGGGGCCAACGTCCTGACTTTC.